This TCR beta chain was found in a study of blood T cells in healthy people across ages. Germline V gene data show CDR1 as MDHEN and CDR2 as SYDVKM. V was shortened by 5 bases and J by 11 bases, with 21 bases between the two germline ends. The CDR3 consists of 14 residues. Peripheral blood was drawn, about 10 milliliters per donor. Primed by a sample-barcoded 5' primer and a J-beta primer mix, a second PCR proceeded for about 6 to 11 cycles. TCRdb re-called the 5' RACE reads with MiXCR, one entry per CDR3 protein. The profile covers approximately 1.5 million distinct CDR3 sequences, with about 45% appearing a single time and about 4.1% taken by the ten largest.

This clonotype originated in a woman aged 18-29 years in good health. This chain joins TRBV28 and TRBJ2-5; tentative D call: TRBD1 (5 bases). The specimen sequenced was blood. The CDR3 sequence: CASSPGTRDHEQYF. The DNA of the CDR3 is TGTGCCAGCAGTCCGGGTACCAGGGATCATGAGCAGTACTTC.